The 12 T cell receptor beta chains below all came from one sample that was sequenced in a study of blood T cells in healthy people across ages. The second PCR ran roughly 6 to 11 cycles with a sample-barcoded 5' primer and J-beta primers. MiXCR, applied by TCRdb to the 5' RACE reads, yields one record per CDR3 protein. The table shows 1.5 million to 2 million distinct CDR3 sequences, with 30% to 40% occurring only once. The sample taken for sequencing was blood. The receptors shown here come from a woman aged 25-40 years in good health.

This chain links TRBV5-1 with TRBJ2-5; D unresolved. The CDR3 spans 14 residues. Germline assignment: CDR1 SGHRS and CDR2 YFSETQ. Trimming took off 1 base at V and 5 bases at J, with 12 bases between the two ends. DNA of the CDR3: TGCGCCAGCAGCTTGCGGCCGGTTATGGAGACCCAGTACTTC. This gives the protein CASSLRPVMETQYF.

This clonotype occurred many times. The V and J genes are TRBV4-1 and TRBJ2-5; D is possibly TRBD2 (5 bases). The germline V and J ends were trimmed by 3 bases and 2 bases, with 10 bases remaining between them. The CDR3 totals 14 residues. Germline lookup yields CDR1 MGHRA and CDR2 YSYEKL. In nucleotides, the CDR3 is TGCGCCAGCAGCCATCGGACTGGACAAGAGACCCAGTACTTC. As protein: CASSHRTGQETQYF.

A few counts support this clonotype. The chain uses TRBV9 and TRBJ2-1, with unresolved D. Germline CDR1 is SGDLS and CDR2 is YYNGEE. CDR3 length: 15 residues. Deletions cut 0 bases from V and 0 bases from J, with 7 bases between. The DNA for the CDR3 is TGTGCCAGCAGCGTAGGTCCTCGCTCCTACAATGAGCAGTTCTTC. Translating gives CASSVGPRSYNEQFF.

The rearrangement links TRBV20-1 to TRBJ2-1, with 7 bases aligning to TRBD2. The CDR3 is 15 residues long. With V trimmed by 3 bases and J by 3 bases, 8 bases remained unmatched. CDR1 and CDR2 (germline): DFQATT, SNEGSKA (reference sequence). The CDR3 sequence is CSARILERGYNEQFF. DNA for the CDR3: TGCAGTGCTAGGATCTTGGAGCGGGGCTACAATGAGCAGTTCTTC.

This clonotype was seen a few times. The chain carries TRBV27 and TRBJ2-3; D is uncertain. Germline V gene data show CDR1 as MNHEY and CDR2 as SMNVEV (reference sequence). The CDR3 has 13 amino acids. Trimming removed 8 bases at V and 4 bases at J, with 13 bases between. CDR3 loop: CASGLLVPDTQYF. The CDR3 nucleotides read TGTGCCAGCGGTCTATTGGTCCCAGATACGCAGTATTTT.

V gene TRBV14 combines with J gene TRBJ2-5, with a weak D call TRBD1 (6 bases). V was trimmed by 3 bases and J by 4 bases, leaving 18 bases between them. Germline V gene sequence: CDR1 SGHDN, CDR2 FVKESK. The CDR3 sequence is 16 residues long. In DNA form, the CDR3 reads TGTGCCAGCAGCCAGGGACATCAGGCGGGTGGAGAGACCCAGTACTTC. Translating it yields CASSQGHQAGGETQYF.

The V and J genes are TRBV6-1 and TRBJ2-7; possibly TRBD2 for D (6 bases). CDR3 size: 14 residues. Germline V gene data show CDR1 as MNHNS and CDR2 as SASEGT. The V end lost 2 bases, the J end lost 3 bases, and 11 bases lay between the germline ends. The CDR3: CASSEQGGFYEQYF. The CDR3 bases are TGTGCCAGCAGTGAACAGGGAGGTTTCTACGAGCAGTACTTC.

This clonotype was counted a few times. V is TRBV5-8 and J is TRBJ2-1; TRBD2 is a possible D gene (5 bases). Germline V lookup: CDR1 SGHTS, CDR2 YDEGEE. The CDR3 runs to 15 residues. The V end was cut by 0 bases, the J end by 8 bases, with 15 bases between. The CDR3 nucleotides read TGTGCCAGCAGCTTGGCAGTGGGTATGGAGGATGAGCAGTTCTTC. As protein: CASSLAVGMEDEQFF.

V gene TRBV20-1 combines with J gene TRBJ2-1; 11 bases match TRBD2. The CDR3 contains 15 residues. The germline CDR1 and CDR2 sequences are DFQATT and SNEGSKA (reference sequence). J lost 4 bases, V lost 2 bases, and 4 bases had no gene match. In nucleotides, the CDR3 is TGCAGTGCTAGATCACTAGCGGGAGCTTACAATGAGCAGTTCTTC. Protein product: CSARSLAGAYNEQFF.

This chain connects TRBV21-1 to TRBJ1-1; the listed D gene, TRBD1, was not tested against the DNA. TRBV21-1 is termed a pseudogene. The CDR3 spans 16 residues. CDR3: CASSKDRRGANTEAFF. The CDR3 DNA is TGTGCCAGCAGCAAAGATCGCCGGGGGGCGAACACTGAAGCTTTCTTT.

This clonotype was counted only a few times. The genes are TRBV7-2 and TRBJ1-2, with D possibly being TRBD1 (6 bases). The CDR3 is 15 amino acids. CDR1 and CDR2 (germline): SGHTA, FQGNSA. V lost 5 bases to trimming and J lost 4 bases, with 17 bases between them. The CDR3 reads CASSPATGLSYGYTF. The CDR3 region has the DNA TGTGCCAGCAGCCCCGCTACAGGGCTAAGCTATGGCTACACCTTC.

This clonotype was seen ten or more times. This chain connects TRBV27 to TRBJ2-7; D possibly corresponds to TRBD2 (5 bases). The CDR3 runs 14 residues. Deletions cut 4 bases from V and 2 bases from J, with 12 bases between. Germline assignment: CDR1 MNHEY and CDR2 SMNVEV (reference sequence). The CDR3 spells CASSSPGNPYEQYF. CDR3 bases: TGTGCCAGCAGTTCTCCGGGAAACCCCTACGAGCAGTACTTC.